In its sample, the clone carrying this T cell receptor (beta chain) was seen many times. No antigen is known for it. RNA transcripts gave rise to amplified TCR beta CDR3 regions. The HTBI primer set drove a first-round RT-PCR of the TCR CDR3. One entry per CDR3 protein results from TCRdb running MiXCR on the multiplex PCR reads. The sample includes 530,000 or so distinct CDR3 sequences, about 15% of them seen just once. The sample originates from a study of T cells in Graves' hyperthyroidism and ophthalmopathy. The length of the CDR3 is 13 residues. With 0 bases removed from V and 2 bases from J, the gap between germline ends came to 6 bases. Germline V CDR1 and CDR2: GTSNPN, SVGIG (reference sequence). The PBMCs had their origin in 10 ml of fresh peripheral blood. Study-level results: In simple terms, a model built on 13 V-J features told ophthalmopathy apart from stable hyperthyroidism.

The source material was blood. The source is a woman aged 18-35 years with Graves' ophthalmopathy. J is TRBJ2-3 and V is TRBV30; no clear D gene. The CDR3 DNA reads as TGTGCCTGGAGTGTAAGTCTCACAGATACGCAGTATTTT. It specifies CAWSVSLTDTQYF.